This T cell receptor (beta chain) came from a study of Ad26.COV2.S vaccination and SARS-CoV-2 variants. Here immunoSEQ multiplex PCR was the method, and the copy in TCRdb shows in-frame clones only, minus some. The profile shows about 350,000 clones, roughly 84% of them singletons. The germline V gene encodes CDR1 SGHTA and CDR2 FQGNSA. J lost 5 bases, V lost 2 bases, and 5 bases had no gene match. The CDR3 has 14 residues. Treatment: roughly 20 received Ad26.COV2.S at low or high dose, single or two shots; roughly five received placebo; per-sample allocation not given. It was on day 63 after the first vaccine or placebo injection that samples were taken.

The receptor was derived from a person between 18 and 60 years old who received the Ad26.COV2.S COVID-19 vaccine or a placebo. The sequences come from peripheral blood, collected in a trial of Ad26.COV2.S vaccine versus placebo. This chain connects TRBV7-2 to TRBJ1-2; 7 nucleotides line up with TRBD1. DNA for the CDR3: TGTGCCAGCAGCTTATGGGCAGGGGGTTATGGCTACACCTTC. Protein product: CASSLWAGGYGYTF. Combining the CDR3 with reference TRBV7-2 and TRBJ1-2 gives the whole variable domain GAGVSQSPSNKVTEKGKDVELRCDPISGHTALYWYRQSLGQGLEFLIYFQGNSAPDKSGLPSDRFSAERTGGSVSTLTIQRTQQEDSAVYLCASSLWAGGYGYTFGSGTRLTVV.